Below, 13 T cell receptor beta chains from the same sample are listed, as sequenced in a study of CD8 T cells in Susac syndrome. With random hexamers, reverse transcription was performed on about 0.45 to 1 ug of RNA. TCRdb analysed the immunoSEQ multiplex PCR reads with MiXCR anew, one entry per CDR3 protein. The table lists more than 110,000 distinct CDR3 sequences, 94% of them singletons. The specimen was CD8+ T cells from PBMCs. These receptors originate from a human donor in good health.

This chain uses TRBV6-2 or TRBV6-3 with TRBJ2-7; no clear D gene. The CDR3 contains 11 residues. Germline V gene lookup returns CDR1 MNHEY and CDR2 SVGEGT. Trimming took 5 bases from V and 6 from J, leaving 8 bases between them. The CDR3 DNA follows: TGTGCCAGCAGTCTTGTCCGCGAGCAGTACTTC. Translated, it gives CASSLVREQYF.

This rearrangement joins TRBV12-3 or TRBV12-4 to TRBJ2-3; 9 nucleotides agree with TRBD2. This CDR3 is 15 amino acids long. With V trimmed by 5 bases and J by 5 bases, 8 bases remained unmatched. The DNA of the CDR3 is TGTGCCAGCAGTACTGGGACTAGCATAGGAGATACGCAGTATTTT. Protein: CASSTGTSIGDTQYF.

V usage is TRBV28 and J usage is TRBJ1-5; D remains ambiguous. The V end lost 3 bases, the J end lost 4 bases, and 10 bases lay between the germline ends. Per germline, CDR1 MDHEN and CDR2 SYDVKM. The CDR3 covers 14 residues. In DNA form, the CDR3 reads TGTGCCAGCAGTTTGCAACGGGATAATCAGCCCCAGCATTTT. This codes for CASSLQRDNQPQHF.

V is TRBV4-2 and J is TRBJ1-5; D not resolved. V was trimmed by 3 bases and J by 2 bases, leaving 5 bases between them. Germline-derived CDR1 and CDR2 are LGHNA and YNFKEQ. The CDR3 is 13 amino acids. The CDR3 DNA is TGTGCCAGCAGCCACGGGGGCAATCAGCCCCAGCATTTT. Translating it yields CASSHGGNQPQHF.

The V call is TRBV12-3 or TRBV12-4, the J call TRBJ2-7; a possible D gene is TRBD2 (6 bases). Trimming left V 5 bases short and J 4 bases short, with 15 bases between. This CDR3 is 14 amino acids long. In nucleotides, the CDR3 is TGTGCCAGCAGTCCCCTCATCCGGGGGTACGAGCAGTACTTC. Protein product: CASSPLIRGYEQYF.

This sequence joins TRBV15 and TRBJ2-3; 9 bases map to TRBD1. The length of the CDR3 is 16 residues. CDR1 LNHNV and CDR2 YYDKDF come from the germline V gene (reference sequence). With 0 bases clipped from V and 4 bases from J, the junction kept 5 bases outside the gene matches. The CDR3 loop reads CATSRDRGQGSDTQYF. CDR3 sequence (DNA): TGTGCCACCAGCAGAGATAGGGGACAGGGTTCAGATACGCAGTATTTT.

The CDR3 DNA reads as TGTGCCACCGAGTTAGGCTGGTCCTACGAGCAGTACTTC. Translating gives CATELGWSYEQYF. The V gene is TRBV6-2 or TRBV6-3, the J gene TRBJ2-7; D ambiguous. Germline V gene sequence: CDR1 MNHEY, CDR2 SVGEGT. The CDR3 extends over 13 amino acids. The ends were cut back, 10 bases at V and 1 base at J, with 14 bases in the middle.

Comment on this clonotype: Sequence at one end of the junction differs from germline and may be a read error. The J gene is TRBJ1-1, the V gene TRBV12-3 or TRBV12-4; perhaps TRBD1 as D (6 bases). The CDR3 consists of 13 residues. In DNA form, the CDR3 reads TGTGCCAGCCGCACTCAGGGGAACCCTGAAGCTTTCTTT. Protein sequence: CASRTQGNPEAFF.

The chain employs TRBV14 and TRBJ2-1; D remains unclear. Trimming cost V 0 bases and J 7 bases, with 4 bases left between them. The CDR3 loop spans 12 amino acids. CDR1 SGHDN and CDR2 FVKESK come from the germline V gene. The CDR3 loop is CASSQDGNEQFF. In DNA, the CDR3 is TGTGCCAGCAGCCAAGACGGGAATGAGCAGTTCTTC.

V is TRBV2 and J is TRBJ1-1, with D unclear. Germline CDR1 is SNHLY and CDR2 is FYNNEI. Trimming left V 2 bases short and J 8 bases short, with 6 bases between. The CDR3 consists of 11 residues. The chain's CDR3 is CASSEYEEAFF. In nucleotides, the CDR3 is TGTGCCAGCAGTGAATACGAAGAAGCTTTCTTT.

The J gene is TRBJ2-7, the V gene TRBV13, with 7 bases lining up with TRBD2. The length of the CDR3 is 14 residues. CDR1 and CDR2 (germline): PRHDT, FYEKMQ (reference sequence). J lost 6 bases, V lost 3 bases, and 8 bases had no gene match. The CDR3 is CASSLAGEASEQYF. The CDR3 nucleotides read TGTGCCAGCAGCTTGGCGGGAGAAGCTAGCGAGCAGTACTTC.

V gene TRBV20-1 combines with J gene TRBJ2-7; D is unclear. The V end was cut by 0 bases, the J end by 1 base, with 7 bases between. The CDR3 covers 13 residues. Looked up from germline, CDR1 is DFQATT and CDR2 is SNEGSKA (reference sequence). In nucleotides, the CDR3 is TGCAGTGCTAGAGAGAGAACATCCTACGAGCAGTACTTC. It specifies CSARERTSYEQYF.

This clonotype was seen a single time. The CDR3 nucleotides read TGTGCCAGCAGCTTTCAAGAGAACACCGGGGAGCTGTTTTTT. Translating gives CASSFQENTGELFF. The genes are TRBV7-8 and TRBJ2-2, with D uncertain. Germline lookup yields CDR1 SGHVS and CDR2 FQNEAQ. The CDR3 has 14 residues. The V end lost 3 bases, the J end lost 1 base, and 6 bases lay between the germline ends.